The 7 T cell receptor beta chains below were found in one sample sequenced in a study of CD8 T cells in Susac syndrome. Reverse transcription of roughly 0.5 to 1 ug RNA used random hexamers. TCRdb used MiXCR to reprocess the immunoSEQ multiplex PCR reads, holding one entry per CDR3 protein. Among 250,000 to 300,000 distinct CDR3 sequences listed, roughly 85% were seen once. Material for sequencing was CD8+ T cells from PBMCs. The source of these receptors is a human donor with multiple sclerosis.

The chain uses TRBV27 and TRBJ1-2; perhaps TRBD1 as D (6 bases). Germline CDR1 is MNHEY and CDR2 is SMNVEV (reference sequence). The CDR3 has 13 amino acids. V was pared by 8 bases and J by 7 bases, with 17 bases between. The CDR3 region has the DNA TGTGCCAGCTATGGGGGCGCGATCCCTGGCTACACCTTC. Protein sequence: CASYGGAIPGYTF.

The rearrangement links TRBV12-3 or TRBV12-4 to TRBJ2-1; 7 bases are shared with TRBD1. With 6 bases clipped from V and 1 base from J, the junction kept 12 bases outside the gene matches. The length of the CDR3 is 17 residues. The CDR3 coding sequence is TGTGCCAGCAGAAGAAACGACAGGGAAGGATCCTACAATGAGCAGTTCTTC. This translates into CASRRNDREGSYNEQFF.

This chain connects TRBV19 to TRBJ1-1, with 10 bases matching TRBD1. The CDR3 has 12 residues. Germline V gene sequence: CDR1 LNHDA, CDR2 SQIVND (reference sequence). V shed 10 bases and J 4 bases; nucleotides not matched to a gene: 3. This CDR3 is CATRQGATEAFF. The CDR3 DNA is TGTGCCACTCGACAGGGGGCCACTGAAGCTTTCTTT.

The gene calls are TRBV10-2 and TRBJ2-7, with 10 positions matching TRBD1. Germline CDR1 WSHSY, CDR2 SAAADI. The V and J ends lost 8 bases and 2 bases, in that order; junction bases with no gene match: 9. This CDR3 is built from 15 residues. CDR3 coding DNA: TGCGCCAGCCGACTCGGAGGGACAGGGGCCTACGAGCAGTACTTC. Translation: CASRLGGTGAYEQYF.

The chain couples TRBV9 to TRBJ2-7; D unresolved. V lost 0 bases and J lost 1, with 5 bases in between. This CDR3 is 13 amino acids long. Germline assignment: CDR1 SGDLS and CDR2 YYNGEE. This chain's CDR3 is CASSVDGSYEQYF. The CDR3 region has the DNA TGTGCCAGCAGCGTAGATGGATCCTACGAGCAGTACTTC.

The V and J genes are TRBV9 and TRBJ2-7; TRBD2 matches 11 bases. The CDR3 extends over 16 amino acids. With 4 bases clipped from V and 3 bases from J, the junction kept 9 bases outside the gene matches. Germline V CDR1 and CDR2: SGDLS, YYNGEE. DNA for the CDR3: TGTGCCAGCAGCCCCCCCGGGACTAGCGGCAGCTACGAGCAGTACTTC. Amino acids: CASSPPGTSGSYEQYF.

This CDR3 reads CASSPGTGAETQYF. CDR3 sequence (DNA): TGTGCCAGCAGTCCAGGGACAGGGGCGGAGACCCAGTACTTC. The chain combines TRBV28 with TRBJ2-5; 10 bases map to TRBD1. The CDR3 contains 14 residues. CDR1 is MDHEN and CDR2 is SYDVKM in the germline V gene. The V gene end was trimmed by 5 bases and the J gene end by 5 bases; junction bases not matched to a gene: 5.